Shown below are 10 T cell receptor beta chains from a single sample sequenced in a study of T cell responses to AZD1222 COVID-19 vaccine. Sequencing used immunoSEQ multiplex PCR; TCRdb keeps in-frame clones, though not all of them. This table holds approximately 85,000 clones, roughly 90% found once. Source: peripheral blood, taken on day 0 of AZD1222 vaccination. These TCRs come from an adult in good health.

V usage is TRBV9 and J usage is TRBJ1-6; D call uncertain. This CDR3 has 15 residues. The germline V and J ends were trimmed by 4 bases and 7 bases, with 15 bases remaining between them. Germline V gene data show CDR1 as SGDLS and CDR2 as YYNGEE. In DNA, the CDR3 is TGTGCCAGCAGCTCCCTACTGGCGGTGAATTCACCCCTCCACTTT. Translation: CASSSLLAVNSPLHF.

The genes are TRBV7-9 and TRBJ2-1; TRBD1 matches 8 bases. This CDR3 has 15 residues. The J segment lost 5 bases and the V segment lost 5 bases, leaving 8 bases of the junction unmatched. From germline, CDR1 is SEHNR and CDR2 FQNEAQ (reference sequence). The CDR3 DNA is TGTGCCAGCAGCACCTACAGGGGGGATCACAATGAGCAGTTCTTC. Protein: CASSTYRGDHNEQFF. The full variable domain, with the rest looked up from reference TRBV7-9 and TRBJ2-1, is DTGVSQNPRHKITKRGQNVTFRCDPISEHNRLYWYRQTLGQGPEFLTYFQNEAQLEKSRLLSDRFSAERPKGSFSTLEIQRTEQGDSAMYLCASSTYRGDHNEQFFGPGTRLTVL.

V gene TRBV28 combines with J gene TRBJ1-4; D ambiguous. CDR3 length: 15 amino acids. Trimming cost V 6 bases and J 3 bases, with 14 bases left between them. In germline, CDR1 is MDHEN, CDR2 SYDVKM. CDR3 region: CASSPSPGSNEKLFF. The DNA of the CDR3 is TGTGCCAGCAGCCCATCCCCGGGGTCTAATGAAAAACTGTTTTTT.

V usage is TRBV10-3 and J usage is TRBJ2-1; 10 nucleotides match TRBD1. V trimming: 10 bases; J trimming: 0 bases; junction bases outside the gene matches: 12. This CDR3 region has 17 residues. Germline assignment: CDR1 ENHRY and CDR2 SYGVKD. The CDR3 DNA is TGTGCCACGCGGGACAGGGGTCCTCCAGTCTCCTACAATGAGCAGTTCTTC. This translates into CATRDRGPPVSYNEQFF.

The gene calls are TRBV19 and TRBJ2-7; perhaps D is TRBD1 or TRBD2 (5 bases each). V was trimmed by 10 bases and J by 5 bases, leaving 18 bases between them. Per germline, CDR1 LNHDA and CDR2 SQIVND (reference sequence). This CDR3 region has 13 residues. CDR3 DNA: TGTGCCACTATGGGGCCTAGCTACCACGAGCAGTACTTC. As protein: CATMGPSYHEQYF.

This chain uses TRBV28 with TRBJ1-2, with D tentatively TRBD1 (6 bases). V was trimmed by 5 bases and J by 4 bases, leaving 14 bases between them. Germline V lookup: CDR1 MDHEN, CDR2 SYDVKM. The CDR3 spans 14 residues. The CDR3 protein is CASSAPGHVYGYTF. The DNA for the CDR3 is TGTGCCAGCAGTGCCCCGGGACACGTCTATGGCTACACCTTC.

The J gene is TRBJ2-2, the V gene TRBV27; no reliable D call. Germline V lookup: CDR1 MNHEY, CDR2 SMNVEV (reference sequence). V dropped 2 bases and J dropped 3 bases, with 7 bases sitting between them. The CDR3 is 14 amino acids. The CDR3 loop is CASSLVGYTGELFF. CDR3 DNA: TGTGCCAGCAGTTTAGTTGGTTACACCGGGGAGCTGTTTTTT.

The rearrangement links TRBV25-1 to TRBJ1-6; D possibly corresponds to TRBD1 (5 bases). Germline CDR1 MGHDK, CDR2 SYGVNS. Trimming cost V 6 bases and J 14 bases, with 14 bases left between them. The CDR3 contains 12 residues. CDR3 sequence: CASRDRVWTLHF. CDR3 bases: TGTGCCAGCAGAGACAGAGTGTGGACCCTCCACTTT.

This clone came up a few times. The chain's CDR3 is CASSESQIPLYEQYF. The DNA for the CDR3 is TGTGCCAGCAGTGAGTCACAGATCCCCCTCTACGAGCAGTACTTC. The chain links TRBV2 to TRBJ2-7; D gene uncertain. Germline V gene sequence: CDR1 SNHLY, CDR2 FYNNEI. This CDR3 comprises 15 residues. V was cut by 3 bases and J by 3 bases, with 15 bases left in between.

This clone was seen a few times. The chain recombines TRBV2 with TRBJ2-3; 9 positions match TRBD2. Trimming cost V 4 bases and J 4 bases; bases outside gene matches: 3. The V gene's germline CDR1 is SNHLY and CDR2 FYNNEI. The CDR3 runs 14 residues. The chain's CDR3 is CASSARGGSDTQYF. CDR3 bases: TGTGCCAGCAGTGCGCGGGGGGGATCAGATACGCAGTATTTT.